The 9 T cell receptor beta chains given below trace back to one sample, sequenced in a study of blood T cell repertoires in COVID-19. The assay was immunoSEQ multiplex PCR, and TCRdb's table has in-frame clones only and misses some. The table includes fewer than 200,000 clones, roughly 79% detected once. Sequencing was performed on peripheral blood. The receptors derive from an older woman with acute or convalescent COVID-19.

V is TRBV6-1 and J is TRBJ2-1, with 10 bases identical to TRBD1. Germline CDR1 reads MNHNS; CDR2 reads SASEGT. The junction had 4 bases not matched to a gene; V was cut back by 0 bases and J by 5 bases. This CDR3 is built from 16 residues. DNA of the CDR3: TGTGCCAGCAGTGAAGCTGACAGGGGGCCAAACAATGAGCAGTTCTTC. Amino acids: CASSEADRGPNNEQFF.

The chain recombines TRBV6-1 with TRBJ1-5; D perhaps matches TRBD1 (5 bases). Trimming took off 3 bases at V and 0 bases at J, with 12 bases between the two ends. CDR3 size: 16 residues. CDR1 and CDR2 from the germline V gene are MNHNS and SASEGT. This CDR3 is CASSDREGSSNQPQHF. CDR3 DNA: TGTGCCAGCAGTGACAGGGAAGGTTCTAGCAATCAGCCCCAGCATTTT.

The CDR3 nucleotides are TGTGCCAGCAGCTTAGTGGCTAGCGGACGCTACGAGCAGTACTTC. This codes for CASSLVASGRYEQYF. The genes are TRBV7-2 and TRBJ2-7; 7 bases are shared with TRBD2. Germline loops: CDR1 SGHTA, CDR2 FQGNSA. The CDR3 length is 15 residues. The junction had 6 bases not matched to a gene; V was cut back by 1 base and J by 3 bases.

The chain carries TRBV19 and TRBJ1-1, with 10 bases matching TRBD1. V shed 6 bases, J shed 0 bases, and the junction held 4 bases outside the gene matches. CDR3 length: 15 residues. Looked up from germline, CDR1 is LNHDA and CDR2 is SQIVND (reference sequence). The CDR3 sequence is CASRRQGAVNTEAFF. DNA for the CDR3: TGTGCCAGTAGACGACAGGGGGCCGTGAACACTGAAGCTTTCTTT.

This clone was seen a single time. This rearrangement joins TRBV5-1 to TRBJ2-5; 8 bases match TRBD2. Germline CDR1 is SGHRS and CDR2 is YFSETQ. This CDR3 is built from 18 residues. Trimming cost V 7 bases and J 5 bases; bases outside gene matches: 22. The CDR3 loop is CASSTGQGGTSSRETQYF. The CDR3 nucleotides are TGCGCCAGCTCTACCGGCCAGGGAGGGACTAGTAGTCGGGAGACCCAGTACTTC. The complete variable domain, with remaining parts taken from reference TRBV5-1 and TRBJ2-5, reads KAGVTQTPRYLIKTRGQQVTLSCSPISGHRSVSWYQQTPGQGLQFLFEYFSETQRNKGNFPGRFSGRQFSNSRSEMNVSTLELGDSALYLCASSTGQGGTSSRETQYFGPGTRLLVL.

The chain employs TRBV3-1 (or the pseudogene TRBV3-2) and TRBJ2-1, with D possibly matching TRBD2 (6 bases). The V gene's germline CDR1 is LGHDT and CDR2 YNNKEL (reference sequence). Trimming took off 0 bases at V and 9 bases at J, with 9 bases between the two ends. CDR3 length equals 13 residues. The CDR3 nucleotides read TGTGCCAGCAGCCAAGATCTCGGGGGTGAGCAGTTCTTC. Its protein product is CASSQDLGGEQFF.

This clone was detected only a few times. The rearrangement links TRBV7-9 to TRBJ1-5; 9 nucleotides agree with TRBD1. J lost 6 bases, V lost 2 bases, and 2 bases had no gene match. CDR1 and CDR2 (germline): SEHNR, FQNEAQ (reference sequence). CDR3 size: 14 residues. As DNA, the CDR3 is TGTGCCAGCAGCTTAACAGGGGGCCCTCAGCCCCAGCATTTT. It yields the protein CASSLTGGPQPQHF.

The chain employs TRBV5-1 and TRBJ2-7; 9 positions match TRBD1. Germline V gives CDR1 SGHRS, CDR2 YFSETQ. The CDR3 is 15 amino acids. The ends lost 4 bases at V and 5 bases at J; junction bases unmatched: 10. This chain's CDR3 is CASSLTGTGWDEQYF. The DNA for the CDR3 is TGCGCCAGCAGCCTTACCGGGACAGGGTGGGACGAGCAGTACTTC.

In the case of this clone: This same CDR3 is encoded by further DNA sequences in the sample. The CDR3 loop is CASSLGLAGGNEQFF. For the CDR3, the DNA is TGTGCCAGCAGCTTAGGACTAGCGGGAGGGAATGAGCAGTTCTTC. The chain links TRBV7-9 to TRBJ2-1; TRBD2 matches at 14 bases. CDR1 SEHNR and CDR2 FQNEAQ come from the germline V gene (reference sequence). V trimming: 1 base; J trimming: 7 bases; junction bases outside the gene matches: 0. This CDR3 has 15 residues.